Below, one TCR beta chain is given with its context. These data come from a study of cytomegalovirus exposure and HLA in healthy donors. Across the whole study: There were 117 million unique TCR beta sequences, drawn from approximately 180 million T cells, in an earlier analysis.

Healthy bone marrow donors made up the cohort. 13 Jbeta primers and 60 Vbeta primers were used for the PCR. Sequenced by immunoSEQ multiplex PCR; TCRdb stores in-frame clones only, minus some. Among some 170,000 clones listed, about 80% were seen once. What was sequenced was PBMCs. The sequence came from a woman aged 25-40 years in good health and CMV-seronegative.

CDR3 sequence reads: CASSPRAGTGVLEQFF. Written as DNA, the CDR3 is TGTGCCAGCAGCCCACGGGCCGGGACAGGGGTGCTTGAGCAGTTCTTC. The V gene is TRBV7-3, the J gene TRBJ2-1, with 10 bases fitting TRBD1. The trim removed 5 bases at V and 9 bases at J, leaving 13 bases unmatched. Looked up from germline, CDR1 is SGHTA and CDR2 is FQGTGA. This CDR3 region has 16 residues.